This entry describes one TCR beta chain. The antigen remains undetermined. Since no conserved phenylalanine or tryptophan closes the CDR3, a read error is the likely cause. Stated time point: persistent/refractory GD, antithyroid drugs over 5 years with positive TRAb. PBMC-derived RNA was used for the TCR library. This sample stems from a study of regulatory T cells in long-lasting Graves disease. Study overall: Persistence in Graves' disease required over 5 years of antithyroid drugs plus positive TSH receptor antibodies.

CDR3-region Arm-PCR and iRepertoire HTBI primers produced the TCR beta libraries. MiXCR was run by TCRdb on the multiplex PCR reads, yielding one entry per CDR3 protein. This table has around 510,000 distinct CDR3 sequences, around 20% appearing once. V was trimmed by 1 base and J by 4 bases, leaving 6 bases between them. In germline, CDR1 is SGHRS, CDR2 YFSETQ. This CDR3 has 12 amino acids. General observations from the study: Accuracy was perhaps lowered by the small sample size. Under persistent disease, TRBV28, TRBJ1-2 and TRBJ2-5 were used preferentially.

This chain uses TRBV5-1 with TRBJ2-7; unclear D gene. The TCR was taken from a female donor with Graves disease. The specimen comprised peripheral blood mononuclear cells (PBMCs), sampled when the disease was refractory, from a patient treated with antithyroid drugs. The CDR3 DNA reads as TGCGCCAGCAGCTTGTTGGCTTACGAGCAGTACTCC. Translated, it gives CASSLLAYEQYS.